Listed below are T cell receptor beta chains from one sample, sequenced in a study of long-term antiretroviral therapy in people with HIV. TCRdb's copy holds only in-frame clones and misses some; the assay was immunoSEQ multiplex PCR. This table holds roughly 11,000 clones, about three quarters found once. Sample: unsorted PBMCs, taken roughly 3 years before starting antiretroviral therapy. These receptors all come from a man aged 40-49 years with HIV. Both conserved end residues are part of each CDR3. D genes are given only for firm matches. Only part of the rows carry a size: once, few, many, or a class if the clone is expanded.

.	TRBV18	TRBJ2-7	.	CASSPPLRSYEQYF	TGTGCCAGCTCACCACCGCTCAGATCCTACGAGCAGTACTTC
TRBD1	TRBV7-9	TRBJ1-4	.	CASSLGRQGSNEKLFF	TGTGCCAGCAGCTTAGGAAGACAGGGCTCTAATGAAAAACTGTTTTTT
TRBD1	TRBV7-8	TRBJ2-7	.	CASSFGTGRGEQYF	TGTGCCAGCAGCTTCGGGACAGGGCGCGGTGAGCAGTACTTC
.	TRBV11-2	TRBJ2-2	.	CASSSWEVNTGELFF	TGTGCCAGCAGCTCCTGGGAGGTGAACACCGGGGAGCTGTTTTTT
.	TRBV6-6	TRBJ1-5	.	CASSYSTGGQPQHF	TGTGCCAGCAGTTACTCGACGGGGGGCCAGCCCCAGCATTTT
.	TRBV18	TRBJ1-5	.	CASQRDSDQPQHF	TGTGCCAGCCAACGGGACTCCGATCAGCCCCAGCATTTT
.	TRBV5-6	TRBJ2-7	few	CASSLVSYEQYF	TGTGCCAGCAGCTTGGTCTCCTACGAGCAGTACTTC
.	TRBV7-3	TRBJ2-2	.	CASSSEGRTAANTGELFF	TGTGCCAGCAGCTCTGAAGGAAGGACAGCCGCGAACACCGGGGAGCTGTTTTTT
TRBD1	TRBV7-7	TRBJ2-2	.	CASSEGQGNTGELFF	TGTGCTAGCAGCGAGGGACAGGGCAACACCGGGGAGCTGTTTTTT
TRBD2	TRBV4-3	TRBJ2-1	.	CASSPVLDSAGAGYEQFF	TGCGCCAGCAGCCCGGTATTGGACTCCGCGGGAGCTGGGTATGAGCAGTTCTTC
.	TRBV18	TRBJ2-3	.	CASSPYREPSTDTQYF	TGTGCCAGCTCACCTTACAGGGAGCCTTCCACAGATACGCAGTATTTT
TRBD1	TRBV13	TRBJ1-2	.	CASSGTGFNYGYTF	TGTGCCAGCAGCGGGACAGGGTTTAACTATGGCTACACCTTC
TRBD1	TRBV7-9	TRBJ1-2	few	CASSDRQGNGYTF	TGTGCCAGCAGCGATAGACAGGGGAATGGCTACACCTTC
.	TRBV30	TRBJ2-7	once	CAWSVIGGNYEQYF	TGTGCCTGGAGTGTAATTGGTGGCAACTACGAGCAGTACTTC
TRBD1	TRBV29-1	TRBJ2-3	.	CSVRGGSQADTQYF	TGCAGCGTTCGAGGGGGCAGTCAGGCAGATACGCAGTATTTT
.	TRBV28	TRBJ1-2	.	CASGTNYGYTF	TGTGCCAGCGGCACTAACTATGGCTACACCTTC
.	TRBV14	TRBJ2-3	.	CASSPTGPTDTQYF	TGTGCCAGCAGCCCCACGGGACCCACGGATACGCAGTATTTT
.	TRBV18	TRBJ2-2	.	CASSPGTVNTGELFF	TGTGCCAGCTCACCGGGCACAGTGAACACCGGGGAGCTGTTTTTT
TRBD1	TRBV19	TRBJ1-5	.	CASRTGDINQPQHF	TGTGCCAGTAGAACAGGGGATATCAATCAGCCCCAGCATTTT
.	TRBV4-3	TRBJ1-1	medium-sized	CASSQDKGVRTEAFF	TGCGCCAGCAGCCAAGATAAGGGAGTGAGAACTGAAGCTTTCTTT
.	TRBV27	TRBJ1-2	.	CASMGEGRRSNYGYTF	TGTGCCAGCATGGGAGAAGGCAGGAGGTCTAACTATGGCTACACCTTC
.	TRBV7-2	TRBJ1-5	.	CASSLGDSNQPQHF	TGTGCCAGCAGCTTAGGGGACAGCAATCAGCCCCAGCATTTT
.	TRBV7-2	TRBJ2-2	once	CASSLRAGELFF	TGTGCCAGCAGCTTACGGGCCGGGGAGCTGTTTTTT
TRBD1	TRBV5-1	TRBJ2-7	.	CASSPSGQGAWQEQYF	TGCGCCAGCAGCCCCTCTGGACAGGGGGCTTGGCAAGAGCAGTACTTC
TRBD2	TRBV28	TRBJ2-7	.	CASSLRKTGLAGSSIDF	TGTGCCAGCAGTTTGCGGAAGACGGGACTAGCGGGATCATCAATAGACTTC
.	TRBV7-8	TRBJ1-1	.	CASSLRWGQGRITEAFF	TGTGCCAGCAGCCTACGTTGGGGGCAGGGCAGAATCACTGAAGCTTTCTTT
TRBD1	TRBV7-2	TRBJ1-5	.	CASSFQTGIGNQPQHF	TGTGCCAGCAGCTTCCAGACAGGGATCGGCAATCAGCCCCAGCATTTT
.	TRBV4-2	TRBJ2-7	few	CASSQESPPGYEQYF	TGTGCCAGCAGCCAAGAAAGTCCCCCGGGTTACGAGCAGTACTTC
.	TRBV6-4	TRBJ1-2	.	CASSAMGDPSYGYTF	TGTGCCAGCAGCGCCATGGGGGACCCAAGCTATGGCTACACCTTC
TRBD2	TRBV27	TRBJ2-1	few	CASSFPSGRANEQFF	TGTGCCAGCAGTTTCCCTAGCGGGAGGGCGAATGAGCAGTTCTTC
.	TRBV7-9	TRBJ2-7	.	CASSPLTSSYEQYF	TGTGCCAGCAGCCCCCTGACTAGCTCCTACGAGCAGTACTTC
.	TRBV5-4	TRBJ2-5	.	CASSFWGETQYF	TGTGCCAGCAGCTTTTGGGGGGAGACCCAGTACTTC
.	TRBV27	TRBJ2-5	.	CASKPMDGRQETQYF	TGTGCCAGCAAACCCATGGACGGAAGACAAGAGACCCAGTACTTC
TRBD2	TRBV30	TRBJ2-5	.	CAWSDTGTSGRDGETQYF	TGTGCCTGGAGTGATACCGGGACTAGCGGGAGGGATGGAGAGACCCAGTACTTC
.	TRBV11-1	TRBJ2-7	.	CASRPTGLGVYEQYF	TGTGCCAGCAGACCTACGGGGCTTGGAGTCTACGAGCAGTACTTC
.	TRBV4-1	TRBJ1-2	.	CASSQDVGSYGYTF	TGCGCCAGCAGCCAAGATGTGGGATCCTATGGCTACACCTTC
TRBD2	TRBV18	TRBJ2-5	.	CASSPVPSGNQETQYF	TGTGCCAGCTCACCGGTCCCTAGCGGAAACCAAGAGACCCAGTACTTC
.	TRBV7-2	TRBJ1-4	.	CASSLAYPGKLFF	TGTGCCAGCAGCTTAGCTTACCCAGGGAAACTGTTTTTT
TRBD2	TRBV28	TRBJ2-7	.	CASSPGGYSYEQYF	TGTGCCAGCAGTCCGGGGGGTTACTCCTACGAGCAGTACTTC
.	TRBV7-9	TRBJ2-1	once	CASPDEQFF	TGTGCCAGCCCAGATGAGCAGTTCTTC
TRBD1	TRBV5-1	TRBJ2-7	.	CASSPFRTGDYEQYF	TGCGCCAGCAGCCCCTTTAGGACAGGGGACTACGAGCAGTACTTC